These 9 T cell receptor beta chains originate from one sample sequenced in a study of T-cell memory formation after mild COVID-19. TCRdb reprocessed the 5' RACE reads via MiXCR and lists one record per CDR3 protein. This table has around 340,000 distinct CDR3 sequences, roughly an eighth appearing once. Specimen: PBMCs or a T cell subset sorted from them (not recorded which). These receptors were taken from a man in his late teens or twenties who had mild COVID-19 (a few samples of this study predate the infection). Cell type and time point are not known.

This clonotype was counted between two and nine times. The chain combines TRBV2 with TRBJ2-7, with 9 positions matching TRBD1. CDR1 SNHLY and CDR2 FYNNEI come from the germline V gene. After removal of 8 bases from V and 4 bases from J, the junction contained 12 bases not matched to a gene. The CDR3 covers 15 residues. DNA of the CDR3: TGTGCCAGCCTTGCCGGGACAGGGAATCGTTACGAGCAGTACGTC. Translating gives CASLAGTGNRYEQYV.

This clonotype came up a few times. The V and J genes are TRBV7-2 and TRBJ2-5, with D perhaps matching TRBD2 (6 bases). Germline V gene lookup returns CDR1 SGHTA and CDR2 FQGNSA. The CDR3 runs to 15 residues. The germline V and J ends were trimmed by 5 bases and 5 bases, with 18 bases remaining between them. CDR3 protein: CASSPVGGKGETQYF. CDR3 DNA: TGTGCCAGCAGCCCGGTTGGGGGGAAGGGGGAGACCCAGTACTTC. Together with reference TRBV7-2 and TRBJ2-5, the CDR3 gives the full variable domain: GAGVSQSPSNKVTEKGKDVELRCDPISGHTALYWYRQSLGQGLEFLIYFQGNSAPDKSGLPSDRFSAERTGGSVSTLTIQRTQQEDSAVYLCASSPVGGKGETQYFGPGTRLLVL.

A few counts support this clonotype. The rearrangement joins TRBV6-6 to TRBJ1-5; D not certain. Germline lookup yields CDR1 MNHNY and CDR2 SVGAGI (reference sequence). The V end was cut by 5 bases, the J end by 7 bases, with 12 bases between. The CDR3 sequence is 13 residues long. CDR3 bases: TGTGCCAGCAGTCGGAGGACGGGGCAGCCCCAGCATTTT. Encoded protein: CASSRRTGQPQHF.

The chain joins TRBV12-3 or TRBV12-4 to TRBJ2-3; D is unclear. This CDR3 has 14 residues. V lost 3 bases and J 2 bases, leaving 9 bases between the germline ends. CDR3 loop: CASSLGYNTDTQYF. CDR3 sequence (DNA): TGTGCCAGCAGTTTGGGCTATAACACAGATACGCAGTATTTT.

V usage is TRBV6-2 or TRBV6-3 and J usage is TRBJ1-1; D call uncertain. Per germline, CDR1 MNHEY and CDR2 SVGEGT. The CDR3 runs 12 residues. Trimming removed 2 bases at V and 7 bases at J, with 8 bases between. CDR3 amino acids: CASSYVGIEAFF. The CDR3 nucleotides read TGTGCCAGCAGTTACGTTGGGATTGAAGCTTTCTTT.

This clonotype was observed a handful of times. V gene TRBV27 combines with J gene TRBJ2-1; D gene ambiguous. V was cut by 6 bases and J by 6 bases, with 27 bases left in between. Per germline, CDR1 MNHEY and CDR2 SMNVEV (reference sequence). The CDR3 is 18 residues long. CDR3 bases: TGTGCCAGCAGGGGTTGGACGGGTGGGCGTCTAGGTCGCAATGAGCAGTTCTTC. Encoded protein: CASRGWTGGRLGRNEQFF.

This clonotype was counted a few times. CDR3 protein: CASSLRDYITDTQYF. The CDR3 DNA sequence: TGTGCCAGCAGCTTAAGGGACTATATCACAGATACGCAGTATTTT. This chain joins TRBV7-9 and TRBJ2-3, with 7 bases identical to TRBD2. After removal of 2 bases from V and 2 bases from J, the junction contained 4 bases not matched to a gene. Looked up from germline, CDR1 is SEHNR and CDR2 is FQNEAQ (reference sequence). This CDR3 comprises 15 residues.

V is TRBV11-2 and J is TRBJ2-1, with TRBD2 as a possible D gene (6 bases). Germline CDR1 and CDR2: SGHAT and FQNNGV. V was shortened by 0 bases and J by 8 bases, with 11 bases between the two germline ends. The CDR3 covers 14 residues. Written as DNA, the CDR3 is TGTGCCAGCAGCTTAGATGAGCGGGTATATGAGCAGTTCTTC. This codes for CASSLDERVYEQFF. The variable domain in full, with the rest retrieved from reference TRBV11-2 and TRBJ2-1, is EAGVAQSPRYKIIEKRQSVAFWCNPISGHATLYWYQQILGQGPKLLIQFQNNGVVDDSQLPKDRFSAERLKGVDSTLKIQPAKLEDSAVYLCASSLDERVYEQFFGPGTRLTVL.

The chain couples TRBV7-8 to TRBJ2-3; D is perhaps TRBD2 (5 bases). The V end lost 7 bases, the J end lost 1 base, and 12 bases lay between the germline ends. Germline V CDR1 and CDR2: SGHVS, FQNEAQ. CDR3 length equals 14 residues. The CDR3 sequence is CASIIGGRTDTQYF. As DNA, the CDR3 is TGTGCCAGCATCATCGGAGGCCGCACAGATACGCAGTATTTT.